The 21 T cell receptor beta chains listed next were all sequenced from one sample in a study of blood T cell repertoires in COVID-19. Sequencing used immunoSEQ multiplex PCR; TCRdb keeps in-frame clones, though not all of them. The top ten hold roughly a fifth of the sample, which has fewer than 250,000 clones, 80% to 90% seen once. Sequencing was performed on peripheral blood. Source of these receptors: a human donor in a cohort sampled during active COVID-19.

The chain carries TRBV28 and TRBJ2-5, with 7 bases identical to TRBD2. The V segment lost 3 bases and the J segment 1 base; nucleotides outside the gene matches: 8. The CDR3 loop spans 16 amino acids. Germline V gene data show CDR1 as MDHEN and CDR2 as SYDVKM. The CDR3 loop reads CASSFDSSGPQETQYF. Written as DNA, the CDR3 is TGTGCCAGCAGTTTCGATTCTAGCGGCCCCCAAGAGACCCAGTACTTC.

The rearrangement uses TRBV10-2 and TRBJ2-5, with D perhaps matching TRBD1 (5 bases). The V gene's germline CDR1 is WSHSY and CDR2 SAAADI. Trimming cost V 6 bases and J 5 bases, with 13 bases left between them. The CDR3 is made up of 13 amino acids. CDR3 sequence reads: CASRSQGIETQYF. The CDR3, as DNA: TGCGCCAGCAGGTCGCAGGGTATTGAGACCCAGTACTTC.

This rearrangement joins TRBV30 to TRBJ1-2, with D maybe TRBD1 (5 bases). Germline assignment: CDR1 GTSNPN and CDR2 SVGIG (reference sequence). Trimming left V 0 bases short and J 7 bases short, with 15 bases between. The CDR3 covers 14 residues. Written as DNA, the CDR3 is TGTGCCTGGAGTGTATCTAGGGGCGCCGTTGGCTACACCTTC. Encoded protein: CAWSVSRGAVGYTF.

The rearrangement joins TRBV30 to TRBJ1-1; D unresolved. The CDR3 extends over 14 amino acids. Trimming left V 3 bases short and J 1 base short, with 12 bases between. Germline CDR1 reads GTSNPN; CDR2 reads SVGIG (reference sequence). In DNA, the CDR3 is TGTGCCTGGAGCGGTTTTGCCCAGAACACTGAAGCTTTCTTT. Protein product: CAWSGFAQNTEAFF.

The chain joins TRBV6-5 to TRBJ2-7, with D tentatively TRBD2 (5 bases). Trimming removed 8 bases at V and 3 bases at J, with 8 bases between. The CDR3 runs 11 residues. Germline values: CDR1 MNHEY, CDR2 SVGAGI. The CDR3 sequence is CASFGNYEQYV. The CDR3 DNA reads TGTGCCAGCTTCGGGAACTACGAGCAGTACGTC.

The CDR3 bases are TGCGCCAGCAGCACAGGGACTAGCGGATCCTACGAGCAGTACTTC. Translating it yields CASSTGTSGSYEQYF. V usage is TRBV5-1 and J usage is TRBJ2-7, with 11 bases that match TRBD2. Per germline, CDR1 SGHRS and CDR2 YFSETQ. The CDR3 runs to 15 residues. V lost 4 bases and J lost 1; bases outside the gene matches: 4.

The chain has TRBV21-1 and TRBJ2-3; TRBD1 reflects the table's D call only, with no check against the DNA. TRBV21-1 is classified as a pseudogene. There are 14 residues in the CDR3. CDR3 nucleotide sequence: TGTGCCAGCAGCCGCGGACAGGACACAGATACGCAGTATTTT. Its translation is CASSRGQDTDTQYF.

V is TRBV5-1 and J is TRBJ2-1, with D possibly matching TRBD1 (5 bases). V was cut by 6 bases and J by 8 bases, with 9 bases left in between. In germline, CDR1 is SGHRS, CDR2 YFSETQ. CDR3 length: 11 residues. The CDR3 protein is CASTQGYEQFF. The CDR3 DNA sequence: TGCGCCAGCACCCAGGGCTATGAGCAGTTCTTC.

Only a few counts were recorded for this clone. This CDR3 is also generated by other DNA sequences in the sample. The chain carries TRBV5-1 and TRBJ1-2; maybe TRBD1 (6 bases). V shed 3 bases and J shed 0 bases, with 9 bases lying between them. Germline V CDR1 and CDR2: SGHRS, YFSETQ. CDR3 length: 14 amino acids. CDR3 in DNA: TGCGCCAGCAGCTACGGACAGTCTAACTATGGCTACACCTTC. This translates into CASSYGQSNYGYTF.

The chain carries TRBV6-5 and TRBJ2-7; a possible D gene is TRBD2 (7 bases). The V gene lost 7 bases and the J gene lost 6 bases, with 13 bases spanning the gap. CDR3 size: 12 residues. The germline gives CDR1 MNHEY, CDR2 SVGAGI. The CDR3 coding sequence is TGTGCCAGCACTGGGGGGGGGCTCGAGCAGTACTTC. Its translation: CASTGGGLEQYF.

The rearrangement joins TRBV19 to TRBJ1-5, with TRBD1 as a possible D gene (6 bases). With 3 bases removed from V and 8 bases from J, the gap between germline ends came to 14 bases. CDR1 and CDR2 from the germline V gene are LNHDA and SQIVND (reference sequence). The CDR3 totals 14 residues. CDR3 nucleotides: TGTGCCAGTAGTATCCCGGGGGGGCGCGAGCCCCAGCATTTT. Its translation is CASSIPGGREPQHF.

This chain connects TRBV30 to TRBJ2-3; a possible D gene is TRBD2 (6 bases). The V gene's germline CDR1 is GTSNPN and CDR2 SVGIG (reference sequence). V lost 5 bases and J lost 2, with 11 bases in between. The CDR3 is 13 amino acids. The CDR3, as DNA: TGTGCCTGGGGGGGACTTAACACAGATACGCAGTATTTT. Protein: CAWGGLNTDTQYF.

This chain uses TRBV28 with TRBJ1-1; D is unresolved. Trimming cost V 3 bases and J 8 bases, with 13 bases left between them. Per the germline V gene, CDR1 is MDHEN and CDR2 is SYDVKM. The CDR3 totals 13 residues. The DNA for the CDR3 is TGTGCCAGCAGTTTTCTCAGCCCGGGAGAAGCTTTCTTT. Amino acid sequence: CASSFLSPGEAFF.

The chain recombines TRBV5-1 with TRBJ1-2; D is undetermined. V dropped 0 bases and J dropped 5 bases, with 14 bases sitting between them. This CDR3 region has 15 residues. CDR1 and CDR2 from the germline V gene are SGHRS and YFSETQ. The CDR3 region is CASSLDPARYYGYTF. The CDR3 DNA reads TGCGCCAGCAGCTTGGATCCGGCGCGGTATTATGGCTACACCTTC.

The rearrangement links TRBV5-1 to TRBJ2-1, with 8 bases lining up with TRBD1. Looked up from germline, CDR1 is SGHRS and CDR2 is YFSETQ. The CDR3 length is 16 residues. With 4 bases clipped from V and 7 bases from J, the junction kept 13 bases outside the gene matches. The CDR3 DNA reads as TGCGCCAGCAGCCCCTTATCGGTCAACAGGGGGAATGAGCAGTTCTTC. Amino acid sequence: CASSPLSVNRGNEQFF.

The rearrangement joins TRBV6-5 to TRBJ1-5; maybe TRBD1 (6 bases). Germline lookup yields CDR1 MNHEY and CDR2 SVGAGI. The CDR3 contains 15 residues. Deletions cut 8 bases from V and 3 bases from J, with 17 bases between. CDR3 region: CASRSLGAPNQPQHF. The DNA of the CDR3 is TGTGCCAGCCGATCACTGGGGGCCCCCAATCAGCCCCAGCATTTT.

The chain couples TRBV6-5 to TRBJ1-1, with no clear D. V was trimmed by 6 bases and J by 0 bases, leaving 8 bases between them. The CDR3 consists of 13 residues. Germline-derived CDR1 and CDR2 are MNHEY and SVGAGI. The CDR3 sequence is CASSLVMNTEAFF. The CDR3 DNA sequence: TGTGCCAGCAGCCTCGTAATGAACACTGAAGCTTTCTTT.

The V gene is TRBV5-1, the J gene TRBJ2-1, with 11 bases that match TRBD2. The CDR3 spans 17 residues. After removal of 2 bases from V and 1 base from J, the junction contained 5 bases not matched to a gene. Germline values: CDR1 SGHRS, CDR2 YFSETQ. The DNA of the CDR3 is TGCGCCAGCAGCTTAACTAGCGGGGGCGTATCCTACAATGAGCAGTTCTTC. Protein product: CASSLTSGGVSYNEQFF.

The chain is built from TRBV25-1 and TRBJ2-3; tentative D call: TRBD1 (5 bases). Trimming removed 3 bases from V and 2 bases from J, with 9 bases in between. There are 14 residues in the CDR3. Per the germline V gene, CDR1 is MGHDK and CDR2 is SYGVNS. CDR3 sequence (DNA): TGTGCCAGCAGTGATAACAGGCACACAGATACGCAGTATTTT. Translation gives CASSDNRHTDTQYF.

The CDR3 sequence: CASSRTLAGASTDTQYF. The CDR3 nucleotides read TGTGCCAGCAGTCGTACCCTAGCGGGAGCTAGCACAGATACGCAGTATTTT. The chain recombines TRBV7-7 with TRBJ2-3, with 10 nucleotides matching TRBD2. CDR1 is SSHAT and CDR2 is FNYEAQ in the germline V gene (reference sequence). This CDR3 has 17 amino acids. J gave up 0 bases and V 6 bases, and 9 bases lay outside the gene matches. The full variable domain, rest sourced from reference TRBV7-7 and TRBJ2-3, is GAGVSQSPRYKVTKRGQDVTLRCDPISSHATLYWYQQALGQGPEFLTYFNYEAQPDKSGLPSDRFSAERPEGSISTLTIQRTEQRDSAMYRCASSRTLAGASTDTQYFGPGTRLTVL.

In its sample, this clone was seen once. The chain joins TRBV7-2 to TRBJ2-7; possible D gene TRBD2, 6 bases. The V gene lost 1 base and the J gene lost 6 bases, with 13 bases spanning the gap. Germline-derived CDR1 and CDR2 are SGHTA and FQGNSA. The CDR3 has 14 amino acids. The CDR3 here is CASSLVEGAGEQYF. In nucleotides, the CDR3 is TGTGCCAGCAGCTTAGTGGAGGGAGCCGGCGAGCAGTACTTC. The variable domain in full, with the rest retrieved from reference TRBV7-2 and TRBJ2-7, is GAGVSQSPSNKVTEKGKDVELRCDPISGHTALYWYRQSLGQGLEFLIYFQGNSAPDKSGLPSDRFSAERTGGSVSTLTIQRTQQEDSAVYLCASSLVEGAGEQYFGPGTRLTVT.